The 2 T cell receptor beta chains presented below share a single source sample, sequenced in a study of blood T cells in healthy people across ages. For the second PCR, which ran for roughly 7 to 11 cycles, a sample-barcoded 5' primer and a J-beta primer mix were used. From the 5' RACE reads, TCRdb called clonotypes with MiXCR, one entry per CDR3 protein. The table records 650,000 to 900,000 distinct CDR3 sequences, approximately 67% of them present only once. The sequenced sample was blood. These receptors originate from a man aged 30-40 years in good health.

This clonotype occurred a few times. The rearrangement uses TRBV7-9 and TRBJ2-5, with a tentative D call TRBD2 (5 bases). The J call may not be correct, given that the DNA end is closer to TRBJ2-7. CDR3 length: 16 amino acids. Germline CDR1 SEHNR, CDR2 FQNEAQ (reference sequence). The CDR3: CASSLGGSDKGYEQYF. DNA of the CDR3: TGTGCCAGCAGCTTGGGCGGGTCAGACAAAGGGTACGAGCAGTACTTC.

The chain carries TRBV29-1 and TRBJ1-2, with D possibly TRBD1 on 5 matching bases. The V gene lost 2 bases and the J gene lost 2 bases, with 15 bases spanning the gap. CDR1 and CDR2 (germline): SQVTM, ANQGSEA. This CDR3 comprises 15 residues. CDR3 region: CSVEISQGRNYGYTF. CDR3 coding DNA: TGCAGCGTTGAAATTTCCCAGGGCCGGAACTATGGCTACACCTTC.